The T cell receptor beta chain described here comes from a study of cytomegalovirus exposure and HLA in healthy donors. Germline V gene data show CDR1 as GTSNPN and CDR2 as SVGIG (reference sequence). The CDR3 runs to 12 residues. V was cut by 5 bases and J by 6 bases, with 13 bases left in between. Use of 60 Vbeta and 13 Jbeta primers characterized the PCR. Sequenced by immunoSEQ multiplex PCR; TCRdb stores in-frame clones only, minus some. This sample has about 180,000 clones, with roughly four fifths found just once. The sequencing input was PBMCs. V usage is TRBV30 and J usage is TRBJ1-1; D remains ambiguous. The clonotype originates from a man aged 18 to 30 in good health and CMV-seronegative. For the CDR3, the DNA is TGTGCCTGGGCACCTTGGGCCGCTGAAGCTTTCTTT. This gives the protein CAWAPWAAEAFF.